This T cell receptor beta chain originates from a study of blood T cell repertoires in COVID-19. For the study at large: PBMCs, B-cell-depleted T cells, or T cells were the source of the cDNA or gDNA that made up the material.

Donors were grouped by their self-reported clinical history. The authors' processing: Researchers report that nucleated cell counts were estimated from reference gene primer amplification. Measured with immunoSEQ multiplex PCR; TCRdb has only the in-frame clones, and not every one. That table gives V, J and clone size, and the DNA gave D and trimming. The table includes over 120,000 clones, 78% detected once. The sequenced material came from PBMCs or T cells enriched from blood (not recorded which). The clonotype originates from a woman in her 50s who had recovered from COVID-19.

The CDR3 loop reads CAWRTGNSPLHF. CDR3 DNA: TGTGCCTGGAGGACAGGGAATTCACCCCTCCACTTT. This chain uses TRBV30 with TRBJ1-6; 7 bases are a match to TRBD1. The V segment lost 3 bases and the J segment 7 bases; nucleotides outside the gene matches: 0. Germline V gene sequence: CDR1 GTSNPN, CDR2 SVGIG (reference sequence). The CDR3 spans 12 residues.